One sample yielded the 21 T cell receptor beta chains listed below, sequenced in a study of T-cell reconstitution after alpha-beta-depleted transplantation in children. Unique molecular identifiers were used in preparing the TCRbeta library. TCRdb recomputed calls from the PCR reads with MiXCR, one row per CDR3 protein. The table lists around 490,000 distinct CDR3 sequences, roughly an eighth of them singletons. The sample was PBMCs, mostly from graft donor cells, taken 180 days after TCRalphabeta/CD19-depleted stem cell transplant. The source is a female patient aged 2 to 10 who had a stem cell transplant for aplastic anemia, so the T cells may come from the graft donor.

This clonotype has ten or more counts. The chain uses TRBV7-2 and TRBJ2-3; D possibly corresponds to TRBD2 (5 bases). V was trimmed by 4 bases and J by 0 bases, leaving 11 bases between them. Germline V lookup: CDR1 SGHTA, CDR2 FQGNSA. The CDR3 loop spans 15 amino acids. The CDR3 nucleotides read TGTGCCAGCAGCTCGGACTTTTATAGCACAGATACGCAGTATTTT. Encoded protein: CASSSDFYSTDTQYF.

This clonotype was counted a few times. The rearrangement links TRBV7-9 to TRBJ1-6; 9 nucleotides match TRBD1. The germline gives CDR1 SEHNR, CDR2 FQNEAQ (reference sequence). V was clipped by 0 bases and J by 5 bases; unmatched bases: 2. The CDR3 totals 16 residues. The CDR3 DNA follows: TGTGCCAGCAGCTTAGCACGGACAGGGGATAATTCACCCCTCCACTTT. Protein product: CASSLARTGDNSPLHF.

CDR3 DNA sequence: TGTGCCAGCAGTTTATCCCTTTTCGGTTACAATGAGCAGTTCTTC. Amino acids: CASSLSLFGYNEQFF. The rearrangement uses TRBV27 and TRBJ2-1; D remains ambiguous. The CDR3 has 15 residues. The V end lost 0 bases, the J end lost 4 bases, and 10 bases lay between the germline ends. Germline V gene lookup returns CDR1 MNHEY and CDR2 SMNVEV (reference sequence).

This chain links TRBV4-3 with TRBJ2-1; tentatively, D is TRBD2 (7 bases). The CDR3 is 15 amino acids. V was shortened by 4 bases and J by 3 bases, with 13 bases between the two germline ends. Germline V gene data show CDR1 as LGHNA and CDR2 as YSLEER. The CDR3 reads CASSRGRELYNEQFF. In nucleotides, the CDR3 is TGCGCCAGCAGCCGGGGGCGGGAGCTCTACAATGAGCAGTTCTTC.

This clonotype was detected only a few times. The genes are TRBV28 and TRBJ2-3; possible D gene TRBD2, 5 bases. V lost 3 bases and J lost 0, with 19 bases in between. This CDR3 has 18 amino acids. Germline V gene sequence: CDR1 MDHEN, CDR2 SYDVKM. DNA for the CDR3: TGTGCCAGCAGTTTGCTCCCTAGCCCCGACCTTAGCACAGATACGCAGTATTTT. Amino acid sequence: CASSLLPSPDLSTDTQYF.

This clonotype appeared a few times. V usage is TRBV5-1 and J usage is TRBJ1-4; perhaps TRBD1 as D (6 bases). Germline V gene lookup returns CDR1 SGHRS and CDR2 YFSETQ. The V gene lost 0 bases and the J gene lost 8 bases, with 14 bases spanning the gap. The CDR3 is 15 residues long. Written as DNA, the CDR3 is TGCGCCAGCAGCTTGGGCAGGGGCCTCGGAGAAAAACTGTTTTTT. Its translation: CASSLGRGLGEKLFF.

The chain links TRBV6-2 or TRBV6-3 to TRBJ2-7, with 9 bases fitting TRBD1. J lost 4 bases, V lost 6 bases, and 7 bases had no gene match. The CDR3 sequence is 14 residues long. Germline V gene lookup returns CDR1 MNHEY and CDR2 SVGEGT. As DNA, the CDR3 is TGTGCCAGCAGATTACAGGGGGCGCATTACGAGCAGTACGTC. It encodes CASRLQGAHYEQYV.

This clonotype was seen a handful of times. The J gene is TRBJ2-5, the V gene TRBV7-2; 8 bases map to TRBD1. CDR1 SGHTA and CDR2 FQGNSA come from the germline V gene. This CDR3 is built from 14 residues. J lost 2 bases, V lost 7 bases, and 6 bases had no gene match. CDR3 DNA: TGTGCCAGCATCTACGACAGGGGTCAAGAGACCCAGTACTTC. Amino acid sequence: CASIYDRGQETQYF.

The genes are TRBV5-5 and TRBJ2-3; 9 positions agree with TRBD1. V lost 0 bases and J lost 3; bases outside the gene matches: 8. The CDR3 spans 17 residues. Per germline, CDR1 SGHKS and CDR2 YYEKEE (reference sequence). The chain's CDR3 is CASSLAYRGLGTDTQYF. Here the CDR3 DNA reads TGTGCCAGCAGCTTGGCTTACAGGGGGCTTGGTACAGATACGCAGTATTTT.

This clonotype was counted between two and nine times. The rearrangement uses TRBV20-1 and TRBJ1-6; a weak D match, TRBD1 (6 bases). In germline, CDR1 is DFQATT, CDR2 SNEGSKA (reference sequence). The CDR3 totals 13 residues. The CDR3 loop is CSALGGFDSPLHF. Written as DNA, the CDR3 is TGCAGCGCCCTAGGGGGGTTCGATTCACCCCTCCACTTT.

The J gene is TRBJ2-3, the V gene TRBV7-2; weak D call: TRBD1 (6 bases). The CDR3 is made up of 16 amino acids. Germline CDR1 is SGHTA and CDR2 is FQGNSA. V dropped 2 bases and J dropped 6 bases, with 18 bases sitting between them. Here the CDR3 reads CASSLQGNFLQDTQYF. The CDR3 nucleotides read TGTGCCAGCAGCTTACAGGGGAACTTTCTTCAGGATACGCAGTATTTT.

This sequence joins TRBV7-2 and TRBJ2-5, with D tentatively TRBD1 (5 bases). Per germline, CDR1 SGHTA and CDR2 FQGNSA. The ends were cut back, 1 base at V and 5 bases at J, with 14 bases in the middle. The CDR3 is 15 residues long. DNA for the CDR3: TGTGCCAGCAGCTTAGAAAAGGGGTGGATGGAGACCCAGTACTTC. Amino acid sequence: CASSLEKGWMETQYF.

This clonotype was counted between two and nine times. The chain employs TRBV6-1 and TRBJ2-7, with TRBD1 as a possible D gene (5 bases). The CDR3 contains 15 residues. V was trimmed by 8 bases and J by 2 bases, leaving 19 bases between them. The germline CDR1 and CDR2 sequences are MNHNS and SASEGT. CDR3 sequence (DNA): TGTGCCAGCCTTCCGTCCAGGACAAATCCCTACGAGCAGTACTTC. This translates into CASLPSRTNPYEQYF.

V and J are TRBV20-1 and TRBJ2-3; TRBD2 matches 16 bases. J lost 3 bases, V lost 5 bases, and 5 bases had no gene match. CDR1 and CDR2 (germline): DFQATT, SNEGSKA (reference sequence). The CDR3 is made up of 16 amino acids. Here the CDR3 reads CSASGLAGGPTDTQYF. In DNA, the CDR3 is TGCAGTGCTTCGGGACTAGCGGGAGGGCCAACAGATACGCAGTATTTT.

About this clonotype itself: The junction departs from the called germline gene at one end, perhaps through a read error. The chain employs TRBV15 and TRBJ1-1; D is perhaps TRBD1 (5 bases). CDR3 size: 13 residues. CDR1 and CDR2 from the germline V gene are LNHNV and YYDKDF (reference sequence). The CDR3 is CATSRDQGPDAFF. CDR3 nucleotides: TGTGCCACCAGCAGAGATCAGGGCCCTGACGCTTTCTTT.

This clonotype showed up just a few times. The chain joins TRBV28 to TRBJ1-4; 9 positions agree with TRBD1. The CDR3 spans 16 residues. CDR1 is MDHEN, CDR2 SYDVKM, per germline. V lost 5 bases to trimming and J lost 7 bases; unmatched junction nucleotides: 11. The CDR3 sequence is CASSVTGTGTAEKLFF. Written as DNA, the CDR3 is TGTGCCAGCAGTGTTACCGGGACAGGGACGGCTGAAAAACTGTTTTTT.

This clonotype was seen more than once but under ten times. V usage is TRBV12-3 or TRBV12-4 and J usage is TRBJ2-7, with a possible D match to TRBD2 (6 bases). The CDR3 sequence is 15 residues long. The V end lost 1 base, the J end lost 0 bases, and 10 bases lay between the germline ends. In DNA form, the CDR3 reads TGTGCCAGCAGTTTAGTCAGGGAGGCCTCCTACGAGCAGTACTTC. It specifies CASSLVREASYEQYF.

The J gene is TRBJ2-7, the V gene TRBV10-3; 9 bases map to TRBD2. CDR3 size: 15 residues. The ends lost 2 bases at V and 4 bases at J; junction bases unmatched: 6. Germline V gives CDR1 ENHRY, CDR2 SYGVKD. DNA of the CDR3: TGTGCCATCAGTGAGCCCGGGCTAGCGGGATACGAGCAGTACTTC. Amino acids: CAISEPGLAGYEQYF.

The gene calls are TRBV12-3 or TRBV12-4 and TRBJ2-1; 9 nucleotides line up with TRBD2. Losses at the gene ends were 8 bases for V and 4 bases for J; bases not matched to a gene: 3. This CDR3 has 13 amino acids. The CDR3 protein is CASGSGRYNEQFF. CDR3 bases: TGTGCCAGCGGAAGCGGGAGGTACAATGAGCAGTTCTTC.

J is TRBJ2-1 and V is TRBV20-1; tentative D call: TRBD2 (6 bases). Trimming left V 3 bases short and J 3 bases short, with 18 bases between. The CDR3 has 16 amino acids. Germline lookup yields CDR1 DFQATT and CDR2 SNEGSKA (reference sequence). CDR3 sequence (DNA): TGCAGTGCTAGCCCGCTCCTAGCGTTGATCTACAATGAGCAGTTCTTC. Amino acid sequence: CSASPLLALIYNEQFF.

The chain links TRBV6-5 to TRBJ1-1; TRBD1 agrees at 7 bases. Germline assignment: CDR1 MNHEY and CDR2 SVGAGI. J gave up 5 bases and V 2 bases, and 17 bases lay outside the gene matches. This CDR3 is 18 amino acids long. In DNA, the CDR3 is TGTGCCAGCAGTTACACTCCTCTTGGACAGGTGAGGAAGACTGAAGCTTTCTTT. Translating gives CASSYTPLGQVRKTEAFF.